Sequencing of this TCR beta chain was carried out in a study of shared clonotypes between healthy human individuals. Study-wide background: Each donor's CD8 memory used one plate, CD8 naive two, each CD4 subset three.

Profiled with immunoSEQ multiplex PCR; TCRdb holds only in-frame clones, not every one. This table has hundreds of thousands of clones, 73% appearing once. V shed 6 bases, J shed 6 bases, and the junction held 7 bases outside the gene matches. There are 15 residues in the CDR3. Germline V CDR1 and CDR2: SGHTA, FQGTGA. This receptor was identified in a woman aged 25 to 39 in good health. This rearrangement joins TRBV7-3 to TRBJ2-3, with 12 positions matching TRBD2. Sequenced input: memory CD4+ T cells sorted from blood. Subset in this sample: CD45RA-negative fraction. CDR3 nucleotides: TGTGCCAGCAGAAAGACTAGCGGGAGTATGGATACGCAGTATTTT. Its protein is CASRKTSGSMDTQYF.